This entry concerns a single TCR beta chain. Unique molecular identifiers were used to barcode this TCRbeta library. From the PCR reads, TCRdb called clonotypes with MiXCR, one entry per CDR3 protein. Among about 130,000 distinct CDR3 sequences listed, roughly 10% were seen once. The source of the sample is a study of T-cell reconstitution after alpha-beta-depleted transplantation in children. The V segment lost 5 bases and the J segment 6 bases; nucleotides outside the gene matches: 14. Germline CDR1 is DFQATT and CDR2 is SNEGSKA (reference sequence). The CDR3 sequence is 16 residues long. The genes are TRBV20-1 and TRBJ2-4; 9 bases agree with TRBD1. The material sequenced was PBMCs, mostly from graft donor cells, taken 180 days after TCRalphabeta/CD19-depleted stem cell transplant. The TCR originated in a girl less than two years old who had a stem cell transplant for combined immunodeficiency, so the T cells may come from the graft donor. The CDR3 sequence is CSAAIPGQGSGNIQYF. CDR3 bases: TGCAGTGCTGCTATCCCGGGACAGGGCTCGGGAAACATTCAGTACTTC.